The 20 T cell receptor beta chains listed next were all sequenced from one sample in a study of T cells after yellow fever vaccination. From the 5' RACE reads, TCRdb called clonotypes with MiXCR, one entry per CDR3 protein. The table shows 310,000 or so distinct CDR3 sequences, with around 6.8% occurring only once. Sequencing used PBMCs, obtained about 41 days after the first yellow fever vaccination. The receptors were sampled from a man between 18 and 29 years old who received the YFV17D yellow fever vaccine.

V is TRBV29-1 and J is TRBJ2-3; TRBD2 agrees at 9 bases. This CDR3 contains 14 residues. Losses at the gene ends were 4 bases for V and 4 bases for J; bases not matched to a gene: 6. In germline, CDR1 is SQVTM, CDR2 ANQGSEA. The CDR3 coding sequence is TGCAGCGTTGCGCAAGCGGGGGGTCCAGATACGCAGTATTTT. This gives the protein CSVAQAGGPDTQYF.

This clonotype turned up a few times. The gene calls are TRBV29-1 and TRBJ1-1; tentatively, D is TRBD1 (5 bases). This CDR3 is 15 amino acids long. CDR1 is SQVTM, CDR2 ANQGSEA, per germline. Trimming took off 8 bases at V and 6 bases at J, with 25 bases between the two ends. Here the CDR3 DNA reads TGCAGCTCTCGAAGCACAGGAGAGGGTTTCCCTGAAGCTTTCTTT. The encoded protein is CSSRSTGEGFPEAFF.

This clonotype has only a few counts. The V gene is TRBV11-2, the J gene TRBJ2-1; 13 bases fit TRBD2. The CDR3 has 18 residues. With 3 bases clipped from V and 8 bases from J, the junction kept 13 bases outside the gene matches. Germline V gene data show CDR1 as SGHAT and CDR2 as FQNNGV. CDR3 nucleotide sequence: TGTGCCAGCAGCTTCGGACTAGCGGGGGACCCCGGGGGCGATGAGCAGTTCTTC. Translation: CASSFGLAGDPGGDEQFF.

This clonotype was found a few times. The rearrangement uses TRBV20-1 and TRBJ2-1; weak D call: TRBD2 (6 bases). The V gene lost 0 bases and the J gene lost 4 bases, with 10 bases spanning the gap. The CDR3 is 14 amino acids. CDR1 is DFQATT, CDR2 SNEGSKA, per germline (reference sequence). CDR3 sequence reads: CSARDRGLYNEQFF. The DNA for the CDR3 is TGCAGTGCTAGAGATCGGGGGTTGTACAATGAGCAGTTCTTC.

This clonotype was seen ten or more times. The chain carries TRBV12-3 or TRBV12-4 and TRBJ1-2; 7 nucleotides line up with TRBD1. Germline trimming cut 6 bases from V and 9 bases from J; bases unmatched to any gene: 10. CDR3 size: 13 residues. The CDR3 region has the DNA TGTGCCAGCAGCCAGGACAGGTTTTTCCGCTACACCTTC. Translated, it gives CASSQDRFFRYTF.

This clonotype was counted between two and nine times. CDR3: CASSPSTLAGGAEQFF. CDR3 in DNA: TGTGCCAGCAGCCCTTCCACGCTAGCGGGGGGGGCTGAGCAGTTCTTC. The chain is built from TRBV5-4 and TRBJ2-1, with 12 positions matching TRBD2. Germline trimming cut 4 bases from V and 9 bases from J; bases unmatched to any gene: 11. There are 16 residues in the CDR3. Germline V gene sequence: CDR1 SGHNT, CDR2 YYREEE (reference sequence).

V and J are TRBV19 and TRBJ1-5; unclear D gene. The V end was cut by 4 bases, the J end by 9 bases, with 13 bases between. CDR1 is LNHDA, CDR2 SQIVND, per germline (reference sequence). There are 13 residues in the CDR3. CDR3 DNA: TGTGCCAGTAGTAACGGGATCTTCGGGCCCCAGCATTTT. Its translation is CASSNGIFGPQHF.

The chain is built from TRBV12-3 or TRBV12-4 and TRBJ1-2, with D possibly TRBD1 on 6 matching bases. V was clipped by 3 bases and J by 0 bases, with 11 bases between them. The CDR3 spans 15 residues. The CDR3 loop reads CASSFLGHTNYGYTF. The CDR3 DNA sequence: TGTGCCAGCAGTTTTCTGGGACACACTAACTATGGCTACACCTTC.

This clonotype was picked up a small number of times. The chain joins TRBV20-1 to TRBJ1-1; possible D gene TRBD1, 5 bases. The CDR3 runs to 14 residues. The V end was cut by 0 bases, the J end by 1 base, with 9 bases between. The germline CDR1 and CDR2 sequences are DFQATT and SNEGSKA (reference sequence). CDR3 in amino acids: CSARDPGTNTEAFF. The DNA for the CDR3 is TGCAGTGCTAGAGATCCCGGGACGAACACTGAAGCTTTCTTT.

This chain links TRBV7-2 with TRBJ2-5; D unresolved. This CDR3 is built from 13 residues. Looked up from germline, CDR1 is SGHTA and CDR2 is FQGNSA. V was shortened by 8 bases and J by 2 bases, with 12 bases between the two germline ends. Here the CDR3 DNA reads TGTGCCAGCGGATTACCAGCACAAGAGACCCAGTACTTC. Translated: CASGLPAQETQYF. Combining the CDR3 with reference TRBV7-2 and TRBJ2-5 gives the whole variable domain GAGVSQSPSNKVTEKGKDVELRCDPISGHTALYWYRQSLGQGLEFLIYFQGNSAPDKSGLPSDRFSAERTGGSVSTLTIQRTQQEDSAVYLCASGLPAQETQYFGPGTRLLVL.

This clonotype was observed a few times. This chain uses TRBV4-3 with TRBJ1-5; D is possibly TRBD1 (5 bases). Germline V gene lookup returns CDR1 LGHNA and CDR2 YSLEER. V lost 5 bases, J lost 5 bases, and 19 bases lay in between. This CDR3 has 16 amino acids. For the CDR3, the DNA is TGCGCCAGCAGCTCCAACTTGGCAGGGTCGGATCAGCCCCAGCATTTT. It specifies CASSSNLAGSDQPQHF.

Many counts were recorded for this clonotype. This chain links TRBV29-1 with TRBJ2-5; 11 nucleotides align to TRBD2. CDR1 and CDR2 from the germline V gene are SQVTM and ANQGSEA. CDR3 length equals 15 residues. V shed 2 bases and J 2 bases; nucleotides not matched to a gene: 4. The CDR3 region is CSVEWLAGGQETQYF. The CDR3 nucleotides read TGCAGCGTTGAATGGCTAGCGGGGGGACAAGAGACCCAGTACTTC.

This chain connects TRBV27 to TRBJ1-1; 8 bases are shared with TRBD1. This CDR3 is built from 16 residues. Germline trimming cut 2 bases from V and 4 bases from J; bases unmatched to any gene: 9. Germline assignment: CDR1 MNHEY and CDR2 SMNVEV (reference sequence). The CDR3, as DNA: TGTGCCAGCAGTTTAAGCCTGGACAGGGCAGGCACTGAAGCTTTCTTT. Its protein is CASSLSLDRAGTEAFF.

This clonotype has a handful of counts. The chain is built from TRBV28 and TRBJ2-1; 8 bases are shared with TRBD2. The CDR3 is made up of 13 amino acids. The ends lost 8 bases at V and 5 bases at J; junction bases unmatched: 5. Germline loops: CDR1 MDHEN, CDR2 SYDVKM. CDR3 residues: CASLSGDHNEQFF. The CDR3 DNA is TGTGCCAGCCTTAGCGGGGACCACAATGAGCAGTTCTTC.

This chain uses TRBV10-3 with TRBJ2-7; the match to TRBD1 covers 8 bases. The trim removed 0 bases at V and 1 base at J, leaving 8 bases unmatched. The CDR3 sequence is 17 residues long. Germline V lookup: CDR1 ENHRY, CDR2 SYGVKD. The CDR3 DNA reads as TGTGCCATCAGTGAGTCGACAGGGACAGGTCGGTCCTACGAGCAGTACTTC. Protein product: CAISESTGTGRSYEQYF.

The J gene is TRBJ1-2, the V gene TRBV7-2; D unresolved. This CDR3 is 12 amino acids long. V gave up 6 bases and J gave up 4 bases, with 9 bases separating them. Per germline, CDR1 SGHTA and CDR2 FQGNSA. CDR3 in amino acids: CASSTDSYGYTF. CDR3 coding DNA: TGTGCCAGCAGTACTGACTCCTATGGCTACACCTTC.

This clonotype was seen a few times. The chain employs TRBV30 and TRBJ2-1; no clear D. CDR3 size: 11 residues. V lost 2 bases to trimming and J lost 9 bases, with 8 bases between them. Germline values: CDR1 GTSNPN, CDR2 SVGIG (reference sequence). The CDR3 bases are TGTGCCTGGAGTACGTCAATTGAGCAGTTCTTC. Translating gives CAWSTSIEQFF.

CDR3 nucleotide sequence: TGCGCCAGCAGGGGGGACGCCTCCTACGAGCAGTACTTC. Translation: CASRGDASYEQYF. The chain employs TRBV5-1 and TRBJ2-7, with D perhaps TRBD1 or TRBD2 (5 bases each). CDR3 length: 13 residues. Germline CDR1 reads SGHRS; CDR2 reads YFSETQ. V lost 5 bases and J 0 bases, leaving 9 bases between the germline ends.

To note about this clonotype: A read error may produce the germline difference seen at one junction end. The V gene is TRBV11-2, the J gene TRBJ2-1; D may correspond to TRBD1 or TRBD2 (6 bases each). The CDR3 length is 15 residues. Germline loops: CDR1 SGHAT, CDR2 FQNNGV. CDR3 coding DNA: TGTGCCAGCAGCTTAAGGGGGGCCTCCGACAATGAGCAGTTCTTC. Amino acids: CASSLRGASDNEQFF.

This clonotype was seen many times. The chain couples TRBV5-1 to TRBJ1-6, with 8 nucleotides matching TRBD1. The V gene end was trimmed by 1 base and the J gene end by 6 bases; junction bases not matched to a gene: 6. This CDR3 region has 16 residues. Germline V gene sequence: CDR1 SGHRS, CDR2 YFSETQ. CDR3 region: CASSLTEDRVNSPLHF. CDR3 nucleotide sequence: TGCGCCAGCAGCTTGACTGAGGACAGGGTTAATTCACCCCTCCACTTT.